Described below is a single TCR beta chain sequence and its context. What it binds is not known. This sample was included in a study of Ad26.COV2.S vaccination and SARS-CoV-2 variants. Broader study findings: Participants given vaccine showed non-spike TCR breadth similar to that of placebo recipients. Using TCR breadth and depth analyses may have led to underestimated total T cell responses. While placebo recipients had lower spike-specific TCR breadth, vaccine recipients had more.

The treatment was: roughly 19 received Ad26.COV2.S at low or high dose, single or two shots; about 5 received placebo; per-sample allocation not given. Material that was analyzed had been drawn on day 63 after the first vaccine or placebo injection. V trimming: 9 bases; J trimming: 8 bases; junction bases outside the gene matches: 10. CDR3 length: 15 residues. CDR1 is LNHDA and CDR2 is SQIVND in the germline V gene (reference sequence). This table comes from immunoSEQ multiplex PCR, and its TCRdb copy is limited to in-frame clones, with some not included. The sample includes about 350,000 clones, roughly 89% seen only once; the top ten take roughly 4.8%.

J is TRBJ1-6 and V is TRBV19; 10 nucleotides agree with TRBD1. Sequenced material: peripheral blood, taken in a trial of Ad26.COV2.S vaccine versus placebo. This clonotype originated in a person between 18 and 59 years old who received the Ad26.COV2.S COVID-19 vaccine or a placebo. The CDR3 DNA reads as TGTGCCAGCAACGATTACGGGACAGGGGATTCACCCCTCCACTTT. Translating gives CASNDYGTGDSPLHF.